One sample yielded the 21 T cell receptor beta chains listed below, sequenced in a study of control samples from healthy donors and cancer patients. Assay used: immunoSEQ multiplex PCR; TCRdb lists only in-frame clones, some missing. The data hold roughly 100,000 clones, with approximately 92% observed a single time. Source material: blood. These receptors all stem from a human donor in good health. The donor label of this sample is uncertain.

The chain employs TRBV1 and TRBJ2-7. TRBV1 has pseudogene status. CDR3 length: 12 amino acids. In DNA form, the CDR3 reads TGCACCAGCAGCCAAGATGCCTACGAGCAGTACTTC. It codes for CTSSQDAYEQYF.

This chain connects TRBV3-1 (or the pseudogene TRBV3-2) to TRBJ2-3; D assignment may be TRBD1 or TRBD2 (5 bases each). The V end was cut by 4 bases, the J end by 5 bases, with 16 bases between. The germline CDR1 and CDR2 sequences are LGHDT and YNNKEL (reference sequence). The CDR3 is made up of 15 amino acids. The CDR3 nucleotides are TGTGCCAGCAGCCTTTCACAAGCAGGGAGAGATACGCAGTATTTT. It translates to CASSLSQAGRDTQYF.

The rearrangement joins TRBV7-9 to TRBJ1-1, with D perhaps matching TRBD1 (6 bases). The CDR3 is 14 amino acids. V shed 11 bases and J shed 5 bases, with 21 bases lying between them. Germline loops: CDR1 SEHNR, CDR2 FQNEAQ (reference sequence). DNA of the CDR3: TGTGCCGATGAGGAGGGGGTAGGGGTAACTGAAGCTTTCTTT. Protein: CADEEGVGVTEAFF.

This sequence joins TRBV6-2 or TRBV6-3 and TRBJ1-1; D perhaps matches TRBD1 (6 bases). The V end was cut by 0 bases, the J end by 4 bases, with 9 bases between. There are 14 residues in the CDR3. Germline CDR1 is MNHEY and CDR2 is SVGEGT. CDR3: CASSYSEGVTEAFF. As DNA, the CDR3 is TGTGCCAGCAGTTACTCTGAGGGGGTCACTGAAGCTTTCTTT.

CDR3 coding DNA: TGTGCCAGCAGTGAGGACAGGGGGCCGAGTGGCTACACCTTC. Protein: CASSEDRGPSGYTF. The rearrangement links TRBV25-1 to TRBJ1-2; 11 nucleotides agree with TRBD1. After removal of 3 bases from V and 7 bases from J, the junction contained 4 bases not matched to a gene. The CDR3 covers 14 residues. CDR1 and CDR2 from the germline V gene are MGHDK and SYGVNS.

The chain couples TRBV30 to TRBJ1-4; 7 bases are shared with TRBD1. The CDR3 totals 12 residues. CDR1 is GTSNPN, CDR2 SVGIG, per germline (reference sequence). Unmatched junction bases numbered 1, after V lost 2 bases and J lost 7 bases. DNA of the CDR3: TGTGCCTGGAGTCCAGGGGGTGAAAAACTGTTTTTT. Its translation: CAWSPGGEKLFF. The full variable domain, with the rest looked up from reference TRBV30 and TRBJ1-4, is SQTIHQWPATLVQPVGSPLSLECTVEGTSNPNLYWYRQAAGRGLQLLFYSVGIGQISSEVPQNLSASRPQDRQFILSSKKLLLSDSGFYLCAWSPGGEKLFFGSGTQLSVL.

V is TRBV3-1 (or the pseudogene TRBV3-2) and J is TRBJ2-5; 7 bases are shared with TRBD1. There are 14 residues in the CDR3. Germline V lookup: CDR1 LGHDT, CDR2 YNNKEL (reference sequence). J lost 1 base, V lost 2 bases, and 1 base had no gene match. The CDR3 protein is CASSQRQGQETQYF. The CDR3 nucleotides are TGTGCCAGCAGCCAACGACAGGGCCAAGAGACCCAGTACTTC.

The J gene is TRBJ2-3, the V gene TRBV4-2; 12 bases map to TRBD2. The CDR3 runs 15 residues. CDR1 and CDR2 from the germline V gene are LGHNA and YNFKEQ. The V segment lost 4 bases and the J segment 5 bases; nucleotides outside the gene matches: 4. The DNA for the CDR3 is TGTGCCAGCAGCCGACTAGCGGGGGAAGTAGATACGCAGTATTTT. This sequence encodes CASSRLAGEVDTQYF.

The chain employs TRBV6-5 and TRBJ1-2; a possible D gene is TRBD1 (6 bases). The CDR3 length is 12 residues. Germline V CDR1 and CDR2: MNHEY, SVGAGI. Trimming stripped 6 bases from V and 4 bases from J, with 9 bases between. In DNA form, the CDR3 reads TGTGCCAGCAGAGTGACAGGCTATGGCTACACCTTC. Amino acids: CASRVTGYGYTF.

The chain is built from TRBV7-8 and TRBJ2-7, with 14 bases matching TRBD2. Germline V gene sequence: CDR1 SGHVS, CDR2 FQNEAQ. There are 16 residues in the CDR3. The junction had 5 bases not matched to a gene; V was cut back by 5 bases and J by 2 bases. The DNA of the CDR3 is TGTGCCAGCAGCCTCGGGACTAGCGGGGGTACCTACGAGCAGTACGTC. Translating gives CASSLGTSGGTYEQYV.

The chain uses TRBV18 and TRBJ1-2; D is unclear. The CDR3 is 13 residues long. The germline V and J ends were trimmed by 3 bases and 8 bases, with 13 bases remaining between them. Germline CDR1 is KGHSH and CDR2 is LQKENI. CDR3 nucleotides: TGTGCCAGCTCACCCGACGGTCTTGGGGGCTACACCTTC. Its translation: CASSPDGLGGYTF.

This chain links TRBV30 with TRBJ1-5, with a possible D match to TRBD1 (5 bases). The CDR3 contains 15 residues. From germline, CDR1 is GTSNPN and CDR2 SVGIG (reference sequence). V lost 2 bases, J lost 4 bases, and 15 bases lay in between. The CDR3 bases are TGTGCCTGGAGTCCGGGTATTGGGGGGAATCAGCCCCAGCATTTT. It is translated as CAWSPGIGGNQPQHF.

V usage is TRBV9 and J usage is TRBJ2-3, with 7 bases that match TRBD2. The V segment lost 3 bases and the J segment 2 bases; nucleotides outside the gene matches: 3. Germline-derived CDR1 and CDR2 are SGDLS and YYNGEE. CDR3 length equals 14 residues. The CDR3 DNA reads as TGTGCCAGCAGCGGCCGGGGGGACACAGATACGCAGTATTTT. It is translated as CASSGRGDTDTQYF.

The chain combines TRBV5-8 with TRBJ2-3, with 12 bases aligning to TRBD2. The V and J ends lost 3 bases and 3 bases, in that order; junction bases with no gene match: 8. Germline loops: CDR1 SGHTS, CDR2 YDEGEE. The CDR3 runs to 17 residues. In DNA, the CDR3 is TGTGCCAGCAGCTCGAGACTAGCGGGGGTGGTAACAGATACGCAGTATTTT. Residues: CASSSRLAGVVTDTQYF. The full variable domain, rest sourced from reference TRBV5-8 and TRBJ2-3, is EAGVTQSPTHLIKTRGQQATLRCSPISGHTSVYWYQQALGLGLQFLLWYDEGEERNRGNFPPRFSGRQFPNYSSELNVNALELEDSALYLCASSSRLAGVVTDTQYFGPGTRLTVL.

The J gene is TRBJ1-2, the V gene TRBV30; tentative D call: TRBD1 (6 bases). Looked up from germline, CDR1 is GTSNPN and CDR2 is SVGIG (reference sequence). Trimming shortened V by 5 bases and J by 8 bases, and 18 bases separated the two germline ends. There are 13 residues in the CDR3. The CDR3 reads CAWDVQGGRGYTF. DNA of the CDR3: TGTGCCTGGGATGTACAGGGAGGCCGCGGCTACACCTTC.

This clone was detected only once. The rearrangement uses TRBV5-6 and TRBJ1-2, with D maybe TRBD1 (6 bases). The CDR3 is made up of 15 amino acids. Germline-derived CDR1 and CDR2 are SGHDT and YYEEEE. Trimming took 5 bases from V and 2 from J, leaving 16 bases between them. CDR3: CASRKQGLKNYGYTF. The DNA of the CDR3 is TGTGCCAGCAGAAAACAGGGCCTAAAGAACTATGGCTACACCTTC.

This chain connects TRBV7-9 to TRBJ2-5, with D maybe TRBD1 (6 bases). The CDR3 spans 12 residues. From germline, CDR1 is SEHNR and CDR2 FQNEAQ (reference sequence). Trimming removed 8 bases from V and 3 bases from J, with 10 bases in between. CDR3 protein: CASRDTKETQYF. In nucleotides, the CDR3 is TGTGCCAGCCGGGACACCAAAGAGACCCAGTACTTC. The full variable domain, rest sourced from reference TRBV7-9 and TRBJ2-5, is DTGVSQNPRHKITKRGQNVTFRCDPISEHNRLYWYRQTLGQGPEFLTYFQNEAQLEKSRLLSDRFSAERPKGSFSTLEIQRTEQGDSAMYLCASRDTKETQYFGPGTRLLVL.

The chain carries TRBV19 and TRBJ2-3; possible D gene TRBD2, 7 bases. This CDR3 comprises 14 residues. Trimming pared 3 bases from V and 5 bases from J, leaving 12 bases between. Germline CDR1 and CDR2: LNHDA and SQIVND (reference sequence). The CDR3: CASSIRGAKDTQYF. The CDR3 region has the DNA TGTGCCAGTAGTATTCGGGGGGCCAAAGATACGCAGTATTTT.

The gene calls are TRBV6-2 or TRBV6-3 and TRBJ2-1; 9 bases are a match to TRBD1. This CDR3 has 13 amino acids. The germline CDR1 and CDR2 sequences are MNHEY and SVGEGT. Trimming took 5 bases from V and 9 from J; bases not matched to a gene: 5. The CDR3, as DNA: TGTGCCAGCAGTACTGACAGGGGGATTGAGCAGTTCTTC. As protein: CASSTDRGIEQFF.

CDR3 protein: CASSNTGFHEQFF. CDR3 nucleotide sequence: TGTGCCAGCAGTAACACAGGGTTCCATGAGCAGTTCTTC. The chain is built from TRBV12-3 or TRBV12-4 and TRBJ2-1; weak D call: TRBD1 (6 bases). The CDR3 length is 13 residues. V was pared by 5 bases and J by 8 bases, with 13 bases between.

The CDR3 loop is CASSTGTRGETQYF. The CDR3 coding sequence is TGCGCCAGCTCGACCGGGACAAGAGGAGAGACCCAGTACTTC. V and J are TRBV5-1 and TRBJ2-5, with D maybe TRBD1 (6 bases). The V gene's germline CDR1 is SGHRS and CDR2 YFSETQ. The CDR3 is 14 residues long. V was shortened by 7 bases and J by 4 bases, with 17 bases between the two germline ends.